The clone carrying this T cell receptor beta chain was counted a single time. CDR3 length: 13 amino acids. The germline V gene has CDR1 MDHEN and CDR2 SYDVKM. V shed 6 bases and J shed 4 bases, with 13 bases lying between them. The data were taken from a study of radiation and T cells in renal cell carcinoma. The repertoire was sequenced with immunoSEQ multiplex PCR; TCRdb's copy has only in-frame clones and lacks some. The profile covers some 150,000 clones, with approximately 87% appearing a single time and 20% to 25% taken by the ten largest. Time point defined: baseline pretreatment blood. Indicated treatment: 15 Gy SBRT to primary tumor, nephrectomy 4 weeks later.

The sequences come from blood, collected from a patient whose treatment included radiotherapy and nephrectomy. This TCR came from a woman aged 50 to 60 with renal cell carcinoma. The chain recombines TRBV28 with TRBJ2-7; D possibly corresponds to TRBD2 (6 bases). The CDR3 reads CASSSYSGYEQYF. CDR3 bases: TGTGCCAGCAGCTCGTATAGCGGTTACGAGCAGTACTTC.